This T cell receptor (beta chain) was identified in a study of CD8 T cells in ankylosing spondylitis. General study findings and limits: A motif in TCR beta, a set of roughly 8 highly homologous variants, appeared characteristic of ankylosing spondylitis blood.

TCRdb re-called the 5' RACE reads with MiXCR, one entry per CDR3 protein. The table shows hundreds of thousands of distinct CDR3 sequences, with about 13% occurring only once. The CDR3 consists of 13 residues. Germline V gene sequence: CDR1 SNHLY, CDR2 FYNNEI. Trimming left V 7 bases short and J 6 bases short, with 12 bases between. Note on this clonotype: Its antigen remains unidentified.

The chain uses TRBV2 and TRBJ1-4, with a tentative D call TRBD1 (5 bases). This clonotype was obtained from a male donor with ankylosing spondylitis. Sequenced material: blood, either unsorted or a sorted T cell fraction (not recorded which). CDR3 sequence (DNA): TGTGCCAGCATTCGGGACTTAGATGAAAAACTGTTTTTT. Its translation: CASIRDLDEKLFF. Variable domain in full (rest from reference TRBV2 and TRBJ1-4): EPEVTQTPSHQVTQMGQEVILRCVPISNHLYFYWYRQILGQKVEFLVSFYNNEISEKSEIFDDQFSVERPDGSNFTLKIRSTKLEDSAMYFCASIRDLDEKLFFGSGTQLSVL.